This is a list of T cell receptor beta chains from one sample in a study of T cells in Graves' hyperthyroidism and ophthalmopathy. TCRdb reanalysed the multiplex PCR reads using MiXCR and keeps one entry per CDR3 protein. This sample has a few hundred thousand distinct CDR3 sequences, with around 14% found just once. The sequencing input was blood. These receptors originate from a woman under 40 with Graves' hyperthyroidism. Each CDR3 is given with its conserved first and last residue. D genes are given only for firm matches. Size values are once, few and many counts, or a class for expanded clones, and some rows have none.

clone_size j_call v_call d_call cdr3_aa cdr3_nt
many TRBJ2-7 TRBV11-3 - CASSLGGQGRYEQYF TGTGCCAGCAGCTTAGGCGGGCAGGGGCGCTACGAGCAGTACTTC
- TRBJ2-7 TRBV7-2 - CASSLMGVAGEQYF TGTGCCAGCAGCTTAATGGGCGTGGCCGGGGAGCAGTACTTC
many TRBJ1-2 TRBV7-9 - CASSSVGGAYGYTF TGTGCCAGCAGCTCGGTCGGGGGTGCTTATGGCTACACCTTC
- TRBJ2-3 TRBV10-2 - CASIDLAGNTDTQYF TGCGCCAGCATCGACCTCGCGGGGAACACAGATACGCAGTATTTT
few TRBJ2-2 TRBV2 - CASSESGGASGELFF TGTGCCAGCAGTGAATCTGGAGGGGCAAGCGGGGAGCTGTTTTTT
many TRBJ1-2 TRBV2 TRBD1 CASSDVGDRSRFEGYTF TGTGCCAGCAGTGACGTGGGGGACAGGAGCCGATTTGAGGGCTACACCTTC
many TRBJ2-1 TRBV7-9 TRBD1 CASSSQTGGFYNEQFF TGTGCCAGCAGCTCACAGACAGGGGGCTTCTACAATGAGCAGTTCTTC
few TRBJ2-7 TRBV20-1 TRBD2 CSASPIRLAGGPVEQYF TGCAGTGCTTCCCCTATTCGACTAGCGGGAGGGCCAGTAGAGCAGTACTTC
many TRBJ1-5 TRBV12-3/TRBV12-4 - CASSLQGSGNQPQHF TGTGCCAGCAGTCTTCAGGGGTCTGGCAATCAGCCCCAGCATTTT
few TRBJ2-4 TRBV10-3 TRBD1 CATGLQGAGNIQYF TGTGCCACCGGACTGCAGGGGGCTGGAAACATTCAGTACTTC
many TRBJ2-3 TRBV12-5 - CASGSGHLATDTQYF TGTGCTAGTGGTTCCGGACATCTTGCAACAGATACGCAGTATTTT
- TRBJ2-2 TRBV3-1 TRBD1 CASSQGTGLLPGTGELFF TGTGCCAGCAGCCAGGGGACAGGGCTACTTCCCGGCACCGGGGAGCTGTTTTTT
- TRBJ1-2 TRBV7-9 - CASSSSGAPTYGYTF TGTGCCAGCAGCTCCAGCGGGGCCCCGACCTATGGCTACACCTTC
many TRBJ1-2 TRBV5-1 TRBD1 CASRAQTGVYGYTF TGCGCCAGCAGAGCCCAGACAGGGGTCTATGGCTACACCTTC
many TRBJ1-2 TRBV7-2 TRBD1 CASSLGQGRYGYTF TGTGCCAGCAGCTTAGGACAGGGGCGGTATGGCTACACCTTC
- TRBJ2-6 TRBV18 TRBD1 CASSPSQGASAGANVLTF TGTGCCAGCTCACCATCACAGGGGGCGTCGGCTGGGGCCAACGTCCTGACTTTC
many TRBJ2-1 TRBV11-2 TRBD1 CASSQIRTGGNEQFF TGTGCCAGCAGCCAAATTAGGACAGGGGGCAATGAGCAGTTCTTC
many TRBJ2-7 TRBV30 - CALGVIYEQYF TGTGCCTTGGGAGTGATCTACGAGCAGTACTTC
few TRBJ2-7 TRBV6-6 TRBD2 CASSYFLAGGPREQYF TGTGCCAGCAGTTACTTCCTAGCGGGAGGGCCCAGGGAGCAGTACTTC
few TRBJ2-3 TRBV18 - CASSQSGLRTDTQYF TGTGCCAGCTCACAAAGCGGCCTACGCACAGATACGCAGTATTTT
- TRBJ1-1 TRBV20-1 - CSARGQKANTEAFF TGCAGTGCTAGGGGACAAAAAGCTAACACTGAAGCTTTCTTT
many TRBJ1-5 TRBV2 TRBD1 CASSLQGQGNNQPQHF TGTGCCAGCAGTCTACAGGGACAGGGGAATAATCAGCCCCAGCATTTT
many TRBJ2-3 TRBV3-1 - CASSQPQGGADTQYF TGTGCCAGCAGCCAACCGCAGGGGGGAGCAGATACGCAGTATTTT
many TRBJ2-7 TRBV20-1 TRBD1 CSASPGTAYEQYF TGCAGTGCTAGCCCCGGGACAGCCTACGAGCAGTACTTC
few TRBJ2-1 TRBV5-1 - CASKSPGSPYNEQFF TGCGCCAGCAAGAGCCCAGGGTCACCCTACAATGAGCAGTTCTTC
few TRBJ2-7 TRBV19 TRBD2 CASSGAGLAGEVTYEQYF TGTGCCAGTAGTGGAGCGGGACTAGCGGGAGAAGTTACCTACGAGCAGTACTTC
once TRBJ2-7 TRBV6-1 TRBD1 CASRPTGFYEQYF TGTGCCAGCAGACCGACAGGGTTCTACGAGCAGTACTTC
many TRBJ2-7 TRBV30 - CAWSPGGGSYEQYF TGTGCCTGGAGTCCTGGGGGCGGCTCCTACGAGCAGTACTTC
many TRBJ2-3 TRBV27 - CASSLSSTDTQYF TGTGCCAGCAGCTTATCCAGCACAGATACGCAGTATTTT
many TRBJ2-5 TRBV30 - CAWRGVGETQYF TGTGCCTGGAGGGGGGTGGGAGAGACCCAGTACTTC